Sequencing of this T cell receptor beta chain was carried out in a study of blood T cell repertoires in COVID-19. Looking at the study overall: The United States, Italy and Spain were the sources of the acute and convalescent COVID-19 samples. T cells, B-cell-depleted T cells, or PBMCs supplied cDNA or gDNA.

Per the study methods: The authors estimated nucleated cell counts from reference gene primer amplification. Assay: immunoSEQ multiplex PCR; the TCRdb copy retains only in-frame clones and omits some. The V and J calls and clone size come from that table; D and trimming were worked out from the DNA. The sample includes 130,000 to 150,000 clones, roughly 82% of them seen just once. This CDR3 has 18 amino acids. Germline lookup yields CDR1 LGHNA and CDR2 YNFKEQ. The junction had 15 bases not matched to a gene; V was cut back by 3 bases and J by 5 bases. The chain has TRBV4-2 and TRBJ2-5; 10 nucleotides agree with TRBD2. Sequenced material: peripheral blood. The TCR comes from a man aged 55-75 years with active or convalescent COVID-19. The chain's CDR3 is CASSHAFGSGGAEETQYF. CDR3 bases: TGTGCCAGCAGCCACGCCTTCGGGAGCGGGGGGGCAGAGGAGACCCAGTACTTC.